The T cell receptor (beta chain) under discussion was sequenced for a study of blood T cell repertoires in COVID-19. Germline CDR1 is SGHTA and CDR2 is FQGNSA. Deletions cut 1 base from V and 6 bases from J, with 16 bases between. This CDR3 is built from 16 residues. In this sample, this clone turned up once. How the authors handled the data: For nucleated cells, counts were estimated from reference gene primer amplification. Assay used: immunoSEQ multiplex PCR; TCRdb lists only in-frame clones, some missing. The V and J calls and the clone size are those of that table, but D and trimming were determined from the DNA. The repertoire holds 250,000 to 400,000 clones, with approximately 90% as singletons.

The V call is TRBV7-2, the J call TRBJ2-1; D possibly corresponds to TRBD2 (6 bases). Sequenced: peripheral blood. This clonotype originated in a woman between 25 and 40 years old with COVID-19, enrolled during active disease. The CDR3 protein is CASSLGRAGRLNEQFF. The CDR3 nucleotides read TGTGCCAGCAGCTTAGGTCGGGCGGGGAGGCTCAATGAGCAGTTCTTC. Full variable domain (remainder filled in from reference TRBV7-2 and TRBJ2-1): GAGVSQSPSNKVTEKGKDVELRCDPISGHTALYWYRQSLGQGLEFLIYFQGNSAPDKSGLPSDRFSAERTGGSVSTLTIQRTQQEDSAVYLCASSLGRAGRLNEQFFGPGTRLTVL.